The 17 T cell receptor beta chains in this list originate from one sample, sequenced in a study of T cells after yellow fever vaccination. One entry per CDR3 protein results from TCRdb running MiXCR on the 5' RACE reads. The repertoire holds about 580,000 distinct CDR3 sequences, with 17% as singletons. This material consisted of PBMCs, taken 4 to 5 days after the first yellow fever vaccination. Receptors originate from a man between 18 and 35 years old who received the YFV17D yellow fever vaccine.

In this sample, this clonotype turned up a few times. CDR3 region: CASSTQGGGNAETQYF. DNA of the CDR3: TGCGCCAGCAGCACCCAAGGGGGCGGGAACGCCGAGACCCAGTACTTC. The rearrangement joins TRBV5-1 to TRBJ2-5; a possible D gene is TRBD1 (7 bases). The CDR3 runs to 16 residues. Germline V gene lookup returns CDR1 SGHRS and CDR2 YFSETQ. The ends were cut back, 4 bases at V and 5 bases at J, with 21 bases in the middle. The full variable domain, with the rest looked up from reference TRBV5-1 and TRBJ2-5, is KAGVTQTPRYLIKTRGQQVTLSCSPISGHRSVSWYQQTPGQGLQFLFEYFSETQRNKGNFPGRFSGRQFSNSRSEMNVSTLELGDSALYLCASSTQGGGNAETQYFGPGTRLLVL.

With regard to this clonotype: At one end the junction does not follow the germline gene, possibly because of a read error. The J gene is TRBJ2-2, the V gene TRBV24-1; TRBD1 agrees at 12 bases. This CDR3 spans 16 amino acids. Germline loops: CDR1 KGHDR, CDR2 SFDVKD. DNA for the CDR3: TGTTCCACCAGTGATCCGGGACAGGGGGCCACCGGGGAGCTGTTTTTT. The encoded protein is CSTSDPGQGATGELFF.

The genes are TRBV4-3 and TRBJ1-4; D is unresolved. Germline V gene lookup returns CDR1 LGHNA and CDR2 YSLEER. This CDR3 has 16 residues. Trimming took 5 bases from V and 0 from J, leaving 13 bases between them. The CDR3, as DNA: TGCGCCAGCAGCTCTCGGACTGAAGCAACTAATGAAAAACTGTTTTTT. This sequence encodes CASSSRTEATNEKLFF.

This rearrangement joins TRBV4-2 to TRBJ1-1; 9 positions agree with TRBD1. The J segment lost 1 base and the V segment lost 6 bases, leaving 6 bases of the junction unmatched. Germline V lookup: CDR1 LGHNA, CDR2 YNFKEQ. The CDR3 is 15 residues long. This CDR3 is CASRPQGAENTEAFF. CDR3 sequence (DNA): TGTGCCAGCAGGCCACAGGGGGCAGAGAACACTGAAGCTTTCTTT.

This clonotype was recorded a few times. The rearrangement joins TRBV20-1 to TRBJ1-5; 7 bases align to TRBD1. Germline lookup yields CDR1 DFQATT and CDR2 SNEGSKA (reference sequence). V lost 6 bases to trimming and J lost 2 bases; unmatched junction nucleotides: 4. This CDR3 has 13 amino acids. The CDR3 reads CSADGQGNQPQHF. As DNA, the CDR3 is TGCAGTGCGGACGGACAGGGCAATCAGCCCCAGCATTTT.

This clonotype was seen a few times. The rearrangement links TRBV4-1 to TRBJ1-5, with 8 bases that match TRBD1. V trimming: 4 bases; J trimming: 0 bases; junction bases outside the gene matches: 8. Germline lookup yields CDR1 MGHRA and CDR2 YSYEKL. CDR3 length: 17 amino acids. The CDR3 coding sequence is TGCGCCAGCAGCCGACTCCTGACAGGGGTTAGCAATCAGCCCCAGCATTTT. Translation gives CASSRLLTGVSNQPQHF.

This clonotype showed up just a few times. The chain uses TRBV5-1 and TRBJ2-7, with 7 nucleotides matching TRBD1. The CDR3 is 12 residues long. The junction had 6 bases not matched to a gene; V was cut back by 7 bases and J by 5 bases. Germline CDR1 is SGHRS and CDR2 is YFSETQ. The CDR3 DNA sequence: TGCGCCAGCTCCGACAGGGTCAACGAGCAGTACTTC. It translates to CASSDRVNEQYF.

The genes are TRBV5-4 and TRBJ2-5; 9 bases line up with TRBD1. This CDR3 region has 14 residues. Trimming removed 3 bases from V and 4 bases from J; junction bases left unmatched: 4. Germline V lookup: CDR1 SGHNT, CDR2 YYREEE (reference sequence). The CDR3 region is CASSSKDRGETQYF. CDR3 in DNA: TGTGCCAGCAGCTCTAAGGACAGGGGAGAGACCCAGTACTTC.

The CDR3 loop reads CAWSPDGNTEAFF. Here the CDR3 DNA reads TGTGCCTGGAGTCCCGACGGGAACACTGAAGCTTTCTTT. The rearrangement joins TRBV30 to TRBJ1-1; D not resolved. From germline, CDR1 is GTSNPN and CDR2 SVGIG (reference sequence). Between the trimmed V and J ends, which lost 2 bases and 1 base, there was a span of 8 bases. The CDR3 is made up of 13 amino acids.

This clonotype was seen only a few times. The V and J genes are TRBV6-1 and TRBJ1-2; TRBD1 might be the D (5 bases). V shed 6 bases and J shed 2 bases, with 16 bases lying between them. CDR1 and CDR2 (germline): MNHNS, SASEGT. The CDR3 is made up of 15 amino acids. CDR3 DNA sequence: TGTGCCAGCAGAACCCTTAGGGGTGGGAACTATGGCTACACCTTC. Its translation is CASRTLRGGNYGYTF.

The chain employs TRBV20-1 and TRBJ1-1; maybe TRBD1 (6 bases). Germline V gives CDR1 DFQATT, CDR2 SNEGSKA (reference sequence). V gave up 2 bases and J gave up 4 bases, with 14 bases separating them. The CDR3 length is 14 residues. The CDR3 protein is CSARSGGAFTEAFF. The CDR3 DNA is TGCAGTGCTAGATCGGGGGGCGCTTTCACTGAAGCTTTCTTT.

This clonotype came up a few times. The V call is TRBV6-2 or TRBV6-3, the J call TRBJ1-5; TRBD1 might be the D (5 bases). In germline, CDR1 is MNHEY, CDR2 SVGEGT. The V end was cut by 9 bases, the J end by 2 bases, with 11 bases between. The CDR3 is 13 amino acids. CDR3 protein: CASTGDGNQPQHF. The DNA of the CDR3 is TGTGCCAGTACGGGGGACGGCAATCAGCCCCAGCATTTT.

The chain has TRBV5-1 and TRBJ1-3; no clear D gene. CDR1 SGHRS and CDR2 YFSETQ come from the germline V gene. The CDR3 has 13 amino acids. Trimming removed 5 bases at V and 0 bases at J, with 6 bases between. The CDR3 DNA reads TGCGCCAGCAGGAAAATCTCTGGAAACACCATATATTTT. Translation: CASRKISGNTIYF. Based on the CDR3 plus reference TRBV5-1 and TRBJ1-3, the full variable domain is KAGVTQTPRYLIKTRGQQVTLSCSPISGHRSVSWYQQTPGQGLQFLFEYFSETQRNKGNFPGRFSGRQFSNSRSEMNVSTLELGDSALYLCASRKISGNTIYFGEGSWLTVV.

The chain is built from TRBV20-1 and TRBJ1-5, with D perhaps TRBD1 (6 bases). Trimming took 6 bases from V and 4 from J, leaving 10 bases between them. The length of the CDR3 is 12 residues. Germline CDR1 and CDR2: DFQATT and SNEGSKA (reference sequence). The CDR3 DNA reads as TGCAGTGCCGGGGACAAGAATCAGCCCCAGCATTTT. As protein: CSAGDKNQPQHF.

This clonotype showed up just a few times. J is TRBJ2-3 and V is TRBV20-1; D unclear. The CDR3 loop spans 15 amino acids. Per germline, CDR1 DFQATT and CDR2 SNEGSKA (reference sequence). The V and J ends lost 6 bases and 0 bases respectively, with 16 bases between them. The DNA of the CDR3 is TGCAGTGCCTATAAGGCTAGATCTAGCACAGATACGCAGTATTTT. Translating gives CSAYKARSSTDTQYF.

This chain joins TRBV9 and TRBJ1-1; D remains ambiguous. The CDR3 is 14 amino acids. The V end was cut by 1 base, the J end by 3 bases, with 10 bases between. The germline CDR1 and CDR2 sequences are SGDLS and YYNGEE. DNA for the CDR3: TGTGCCAGCAGCGTAAACGGTTATTACACTGAAGCTTTCTTT. Amino acid sequence: CASSVNGYYTEAFF.

This clonotype was observed many times. The genes are TRBV5-1 and TRBJ2-3, with D maybe TRBD2 (5 bases). The CDR3 has 16 residues. Per germline, CDR1 SGHRS and CDR2 YFSETQ. The germline V and J ends were trimmed by 4 bases and 2 bases, with 17 bases remaining between them. The CDR3 reads CASSLEGLAVTDTQYF. The CDR3 region has the DNA TGCGCCAGCAGCCTTGAGGGTCTAGCAGTCACAGATACGCAGTATTTT.